This TCR beta chain was identified in a study of identical twins. In its sample, this clonotype was seen a few times. TCRdb reprocessed the 5' RACE reads with MiXCR, giving one entry per CDR3 protein. The repertoire consists of approximately 210,000 distinct CDR3 sequences, with approximately 9% occurring once and the leading ten covering about 5%. This CDR3 has 14 amino acids. CDR1 DFQATT and CDR2 SNEGSKA come from the germline V gene (reference sequence). The V gene lost 7 bases and the J gene lost 0 bases, with 15 bases spanning the gap. The source of this sequence is a woman in her late teens or twenties in good health. Sequencing input: memory (CD45RO+) T cells sorted from blood. The chain combines TRBV20-1 with TRBJ2-5; D possibly corresponds to TRBD2 (6 bases). This CDR3 is CSVPSGWYQETQYF. The CDR3 coding sequence is TGCAGTGTTCCAAGCGGGTGGTACCAAGAGACCCAGTACTTC.